This T cell receptor (beta chain) was observed in a study of blood T cell repertoires in COVID-19. Some clones are missing from TCRdb's copy, which holds only in-frame ones; the method was immunoSEQ multiplex PCR. The table has about 140,000 clones, 80% to 85% seen once. Germline V lookup: CDR1 MNHEY, CDR2 SMNVEV (reference sequence). Trimming left V 3 bases short and J 4 bases short, with 9 bases between. The CDR3 extends over 13 amino acids. This sequence joins TRBV27 and TRBJ1-2; D is unclear. The sequence was collected from a woman of 80 years or more with acute or convalescent COVID-19. Input material: peripheral blood. DNA for the CDR3: TGTGCCAGCAGTTTTAGATCGGGCTATGGCTACACCTTC. Amino acids: CASSFRSGYGYTF.